This entry is about one TCR beta chain. Its antigen remains unidentified. This entry belongs to a study of shared clonotypes between healthy human individuals. Study-wide points: In general, naive subsets displayed greater estimated richness than memory subsets did.

CD8 cells classed as naive were CD45RO-negative and positively selected for CCR7, excluding terminally differentiated effector memory CD45RA+ cells. Free of recent acute infections or vaccinations, the donors were healthy HIV-negative adults. As handled by the study authors: Junction-only sequences without quality scores were provided by ImmunoSEQ, so filtering was different. The table came from immunoSEQ multiplex PCR; TCRdb's copy has only in-frame clones and leaves some out. The V and J calls and clone size were taken over from that table, and D and trimming were inferred from the DNA. The table has about 650,000 clones, over 95% seen once; the top ten hold about 0.11%. The specimen sequenced was naive CD8+ T cells sorted from blood. The source is a woman aged 30 to 39 in good health.

The CDR3 loop reads CASSRAALTNTGELFF. Written as DNA, the CDR3 is TGTGCCAGCAGCCGAGCTGCGCTGACGAACACCGGGGAGCTGTTTTTT. The rearrangement links TRBV7-9 to TRBJ2-2; D not resolved. CDR1 is SEHNR and CDR2 is FQNEAQ in the germline V gene (reference sequence). This CDR3 is built from 16 residues. V gave up 5 bases and J gave up 0 bases, with 13 bases separating them.